Listed here are 32 T cell receptor beta chains from one sample, sequenced in a study of early T cells in non-severe SARS-CoV-2 infection. TCRdb called the 5' RACE reads again in MiXCR, with one record for every CDR3 protein. In the table there are some 63,000 distinct CDR3 sequences, roughly 13% of which are singletons. Sequenced material: whole blood. These receptors all come from an adult who was a healthcare worker with PCR-confirmed SARS-CoV-2 infection or an uninfected control (not recorded which).

This clonotype showed up many times. In nucleotides, the CDR3 is TGTGCCAGTATGTTCTTCCATGAGCAGTTCTTC. Translating gives CASMFFHEQFF. The chain combines TRBV6-2 or TRBV6-3 with TRBJ2-1; the D is unclear. The CDR3 sequence is 11 residues long. The V end was cut by 9 bases, the J end by 8 bases, with 11 bases between. Germline V CDR1 and CDR2: MNHEY, SVGEGT.

Turning to this clonotype: Mismatch with germline at one junction end may stem from a read error. The CDR3 reads CSSSPGGTFTDTQYF. The CDR3 DNA follows: TGTTCCAGCAGCCCGGGGGGTACTTTCACAGATACGCAGTATTTT. The chain is built from TRBV11-3 and TRBJ2-3; TRBD2 aligns across 7 bases. The CDR3 contains 15 residues. Per the germline V gene, CDR1 is SGHNT and CDR2 is YENEEA. Drawing the rest from reference TRBV11-3 and TRBJ2-3, the complete variable domain is EAGVVQSPRYKIIEKKQPVAFWCNPISGHNTLYWYLQNLGQGPELLIRYENEEAVDDSQLPKDRFSAERLKGVDSTLKIQPAELGDSAVYLCSSSPGGTFTDTQYFGPGTRLTVL.

The chain links TRBV9 to TRBJ2-1; D gene ambiguous. CDR1 and CDR2 (germline): SGDLS, YYNGEE. V lost 4 bases, J lost 3 bases, and 11 bases lay in between. This CDR3 contains 14 residues. CDR3 coding DNA: TGTGCCAGCAGCCCCGTGTGGAGCTACAATGAGCAGTTCTTC. As protein: CASSPVWSYNEQFF. The full variable domain, in which reference TRBV9 and TRBJ2-1 provide the parts outside the CDR3, is DSGVTQTPKHLITATGQRVTLRCSPRSGDLSVYWYQQSLDQGLQFLIQYYNGEERAKGNILERFSAQQFPDLHSELNLSSLELGDSALYFCASSPVWSYNEQFFGPGTRLTVL.

In this sample, this clonotype turned up many times. This chain connects TRBV5-4 to TRBJ1-1; no clear D gene. Germline values: CDR1 SGHNT, CDR2 YYREEE (reference sequence). V lost 1 base and J 6 bases, leaving 10 bases between the germline ends. The length of the CDR3 is 13 residues. Here the CDR3 reads CASSLYSGAEAFF. Written as DNA, the CDR3 is TGTGCCAGCAGCTTGTATTCCGGCGCTGAAGCTTTCTTT.

This chain's CDR3 is CASSPHSTGLSYEQYF. The CDR3 DNA is TGTGCCAGCAGTCCCCATTCGACAGGTCTCTCCTACGAGCAGTACTTC. The J gene is TRBJ2-7, the V gene TRBV6-6, with D tentatively TRBD1 (6 bases). V was clipped by 5 bases and J by 0 bases, with 17 bases between them. The CDR3 has 16 residues. CDR1 and CDR2 from the germline V gene are MNHNY and SVGAGI (reference sequence).

V usage is TRBV29-1 and J usage is TRBJ2-2; TRBD1 or TRBD2 may be the D gene (5 bases each). The CDR3 covers 12 residues. The V gene's germline CDR1 is SQVTM and CDR2 ANQGSEA. Trimming removed 4 bases from V and 4 bases from J, with 7 bases in between. CDR3 DNA: TGCAGCGTTGGGGGGTTCACCGGGGAGCTGTTTTTT. Its translation: CSVGGFTGELFF.

This clonotype was seen ten or more times. V usage is TRBV5-6 and J usage is TRBJ2-1; D is uncertain. This CDR3 region has 14 residues. CDR1 is SGHDT, CDR2 YYEEEE, per germline. V was clipped by 4 bases and J by 0 bases, with 8 bases between them. CDR3 sequence reads: CASSLSSSYNEQFF. The CDR3 nucleotides read TGTGCCAGCAGCCTCTCTAGCTCCTACAATGAGCAGTTCTTC.

The sample holds many counts of this clonotype. The V gene is TRBV7-2, the J gene TRBJ2-1; D remains ambiguous. The CDR3 loop spans 14 amino acids. Trimming cost V 8 bases and J 9 bases, with 20 bases left between them. Germline lookup yields CDR1 SGHTA and CDR2 FQGNSA. CDR3 amino acids: CASRRTSGSGEQFF. In DNA form, the CDR3 reads TGTGCCAGCCGCCGGACCAGTGGCTCTGGTGAGCAGTTCTTC.

Comment on this clonotype: An end of the junction differs from the germline gene, which may be a read error. The CDR3: CASSQDGGVNVLTF. CDR3 coding DNA: TGTGCCAGCAGCCAAGACGGAGGGGTCAACGTCCTGACTTTC. The chain recombines TRBV3-1 with TRBJ2-6; TRBD2 might be the D (6 bases). Germline loops: CDR1 LGHDT, CDR2 YNNKEL (reference sequence). This CDR3 is 14 amino acids long. Variable domain in full (rest from reference TRBV3-1 and TRBJ2-6): DTAVSQTPKYLVTQMGNDKSIKCEQNLGHDTMYWYKQDSKKFLKIMFSYNNKELIINETVPNRFSPKSPDKAHLNLHINSLELGDSAVYFCASSQDGGVNVLTFGAGSRLTVL.

This clonotype appeared many times. The V call is TRBV5-1, the J call TRBJ2-1; 7 nucleotides align to TRBD2. The V gene end was trimmed by 4 bases and the J gene end by 3 bases; junction bases not matched to a gene: 7. The germline V gene encodes CDR1 SGHRS and CDR2 YFSETQ. The CDR3 loop spans 15 amino acids. The CDR3, as DNA: TGCGCCAGCAGCCCCGGGGGAGGGAGCTACAATGAGCAGTTCTTC. Its translation: CASSPGGGSYNEQFF.

A word on this clonotype: Mismatch with germline at one junction end may stem from a read error. This chain connects TRBV3-1 to TRBJ1-2, with D unclear. The CDR3 sequence is 14 residues long. Germline CDR1 LGHDT, CDR2 YNNKEL (reference sequence). This CDR3 is CASNQVGPGNGYTF. CDR3 DNA sequence: TGTGCCAGCAACCAAGTAGGACCAGGAAACGGCTACACCTTC. The full variable domain, in which reference TRBV3-1 and TRBJ1-2 provide the parts outside the CDR3, is DTAVSQTPKYLVTQMGNDKSIKCEQNLGHDTMYWYKQDSKKFLKIMFSYNNKELIINETVPNRFSPKSPDKAHLNLHINSLELGDSAVYFCASNQVGPGNGYTFGSGTRLTVV.

The chain couples TRBV7-2 to TRBJ1-5; no clear D. V was cut by 1 base and J by 0 bases, with 7 bases left in between. The germline CDR1 and CDR2 sequences are SGHTA and FQGNSA. The CDR3 is 15 residues long. The CDR3 sequence is CASSLELYSNQPQHF. The CDR3 region has the DNA TGTGCCAGCAGCTTAGAGCTATATAGCAATCAGCCCCAGCATTTT.

This chain links TRBV3-1 with TRBJ1-1; D might be TRBD1 (6 bases). The germline V gene encodes CDR1 LGHDT and CDR2 YNNKEL (reference sequence). The V end was cut by 4 bases, the J end by 1 base, with 7 bases between. The CDR3 is 13 amino acids. The CDR3 sequence: CASSRTANTEAFF. DNA of the CDR3: TGTGCCAGCAGCCGGACAGCGAACACTGAAGCTTTCTTT.

This clonotype was observed many times. In DNA, the CDR3 is TGTGCCAGCTCACCTGTGAGCGGGGCCATCGAGACCCAGTACTTC. Its translation is CASSPVSGAIETQYF. This chain links TRBV18 with TRBJ2-5; 7 positions agree with TRBD2. V was pared by 3 bases and J by 5 bases, with 9 bases of the junction left unmatched. The CDR3 consists of 15 residues. Germline V CDR1 and CDR2: KGHSH, LQKENI.

V is TRBV30 and J is TRBJ1-1; tentative D call: TRBD1 (5 bases). The CDR3 is 11 amino acids. Germline lookup yields CDR1 GTSNPN and CDR2 SVGIG (reference sequence). V was clipped by 0 bases and J by 6 bases, with 5 bases between them. The CDR3 nucleotides are TGTGCCTGGAGTGTAGGGGCTGAAGCTTTCTTT. It specifies CAWSVGAEAFF.

The sample holds many counts of this clonotype. V gene TRBV7-9 combines with J gene TRBJ1-4; no clear D gene. With 5 bases removed from V and 2 bases from J, the gap between germline ends came to 18 bases. CDR3 length: 17 amino acids. The germline V gene encodes CDR1 SEHNR and CDR2 FQNEAQ (reference sequence). The CDR3 reads CASSHRVIPETNEKLFF. Here the CDR3 DNA reads TGTGCCAGCAGCCACCGAGTCATTCCGGAGACTAATGAAAAACTGTTTTTT.

This clonotype has ten or more counts. The V and J genes are TRBV2 and TRBJ1-6; D gene unclear. V lost 8 bases and J 6 bases, leaving 17 bases between the germline ends. Germline values: CDR1 SNHLY, CDR2 FYNNEI. The CDR3 runs to 15 residues. The CDR3 here is CASGISDGTNSPLHF. The CDR3 DNA reads as TGTGCCAGCGGAATCTCTGACGGAACTAATTCACCCCTCCACTTT.

The sample holds many counts of this clonotype. V is TRBV5-4 and J is TRBJ1-4; 7 bases fit TRBD1. The CDR3 spans 14 residues. Losses at the gene ends were 0 bases for V and 7 bases for J; bases not matched to a gene: 3. In germline, CDR1 is SGHNT, CDR2 YYREEE (reference sequence). CDR3 region: CASSLGQGGEKLFF. CDR3 nucleotide sequence: TGTGCCAGCAGCTTGGGCCAGGGGGGTGAAAAACTGTTTTTT.

The V call is TRBV9, the J call TRBJ2-3; 9 bases agree with TRBD2. Germline loops: CDR1 SGDLS, CDR2 YYNGEE. This CDR3 comprises 16 residues. With V trimmed by 0 bases and J by 4 bases, 6 bases remained unmatched. The CDR3 region has the DNA TGTGCCAGCAGCGTAGACCCACGCGGGAGGGCAGATACGCAGTATTTT. Protein: CASSVDPRGRADTQYF.

The chain combines TRBV4-1 with TRBJ1-5; 8 nucleotides agree with TRBD1. J gave up 2 bases and V 4 bases, and 4 bases lay outside the gene matches. The CDR3 loop spans 15 amino acids. Germline values: CDR1 MGHRA, CDR2 YSYEKL. The CDR3 nucleotides read TGCGCCAGCAGCCTACAGGGGGTGGGCAATCAGCCCCAGCATTTT. Translation: CASSLQGVGNQPQHF.

This clonotype was counted ten times or more. J is TRBJ1-2 and V is TRBV12-3 or TRBV12-4, with 9 bases matching TRBD1. The CDR3 extends over 15 amino acids. V lost 7 bases, J lost 5 bases, and 11 bases stayed unmatched. The CDR3 DNA reads TGTGCCAGCACCCGCATACAGGGGGCCGAGTATGGCTACACCTTC. Amino acids: CASTRIQGAEYGYTF.

Many counts were recorded for this clonotype. V is TRBV7-6 and J is TRBJ1-3, with D possibly matching TRBD1 (5 bases). Per the germline V gene, CDR1 is SGHVS and CDR2 is FNYEAQ. Trimming cost V 1 base and J 0 bases, with 7 bases left between them. The CDR3 has 15 amino acids. CDR3 coding DNA: TGTGCCAGCAGCTTAGGGACACACTCTGGAAACACCATATATTTT. Its translation: CASSLGTHSGNTIYF.

The chain employs TRBV5-5 and TRBJ2-7; 14 bases fit TRBD2. V shed 4 bases and J 1 base; nucleotides not matched to a gene: 13. The CDR3 runs 19 residues. The germline CDR1 and CDR2 sequences are SGHKS and YYEKEE (reference sequence). The CDR3 DNA is TGTGCCAGCAGCCTACCTGACAGGGGACTAGCGGGGGTATCCTACGAGCAGTACTTC. This encodes CASSLPDRGLAGVSYEQYF. The full variable domain, in which reference TRBV5-5 and TRBJ2-7 provide the parts outside the CDR3, is DAGVTQSPTHLIKTRGQQVTLRCSPISGHKSVSWYQQVLGQGPQFIFQYYEKEERGRGNFPDRFSARQFPNYSSELNVNALLLGDSALYLCASSLPDRGLAGVSYEQYFGPGTRLTVT.

The V and J genes are TRBV10-3 and TRBJ1-5; D gene ambiguous. Trimming removed 0 bases from V and 2 bases from J, with 11 bases in between. The CDR3 has 16 residues. Germline loops: CDR1 ENHRY, CDR2 SYGVKD. The CDR3 loop reads CAISESNPGGNQPQHF. The CDR3, as DNA: TGTGCCATCAGTGAGTCGAACCCCGGGGGCAATCAGCCCCAGCATTTT.

There are many counts of this clonotype. CDR3: CASSIVRVRNQPQHF. The DNA for the CDR3 is TGTGCCAGTAGTATAGTCAGGGTTAGAAATCAGCCCCAGCATTTT. The chain employs TRBV19 and TRBJ1-5; TRBD1 might be the D (5 bases). The V gene lost 1 base and the J gene lost 4 bases, with 11 bases spanning the gap. The CDR3 contains 15 residues. Per the germline V gene, CDR1 is LNHDA and CDR2 is SQIVND (reference sequence). Supplemented by reference TRBV19 and TRBJ1-5, the full variable domain reads DGGITQSPKYLFRKEGQNVTLSCEQNLNHDAMYWYRQDPGQGLRLIYYSQIVNDFQKGDIAEGYSVSREKKESFPLTVTSAQKNPTAFYLCASSIVRVRNQPQHFGDGTRLSIL.

As DNA, the CDR3 is TGTGCCAGTAGTCAGGGTCTCTTCCAAGAGACCCAGTACTTC. It codes for CASSQGLFQETQYF. J is TRBJ2-5 and V is TRBV19; D perhaps matches TRBD1 (5 bases). The V end was cut by 5 bases, the J end by 1 base, with 11 bases between. This CDR3 comprises 14 residues. Germline V gives CDR1 LNHDA, CDR2 SQIVND (reference sequence).

This clonotype was seen repeatedly, ten times or more. The rearrangement links TRBV3-1 to TRBJ2-4; 9 bases are shared with TRBD1. Germline trimming cut 1 base from V and 1 base from J; bases unmatched to any gene: 5. CDR1 is LGHDT and CDR2 is YNNKEL in the germline V gene (reference sequence). The CDR3 loop spans 17 amino acids. The CDR3 spells CASSQVPTGGAKNIQYF. Here the CDR3 DNA reads TGTGCCAGCAGCCAAGTTCCTACAGGGGGCGCCAAAAACATTCAGTACTTC.

The J gene is TRBJ2-5, the V gene TRBV29-1; TRBD1 matches 10 bases. Per the germline V gene, CDR1 is SQVTM and CDR2 is ANQGSEA. V lost 3 bases and J lost 1; bases outside the gene matches: 5. CDR3 size: 15 residues. Here the CDR3 DNA reads TGCAGCGTTGAGGGGGACAGGGGTCGCCAAGAGACCCAGTACTTC. This gives the protein CSVEGDRGRQETQYF. The full variable domain, with the rest looked up from reference TRBV29-1 and TRBJ2-5, is SAVISQKPSRDICQRGTSLTIQCQVDSQVTMMFWYRQQPGQSLTLIATANQGSEATYESGFVIDKFPISRPNLTFSTLTVSNMSPEDSSIYLCSVEGDRGRQETQYFGPGTRLLVL.

There are many counts of this clonotype. The chain joins TRBV5-1 to TRBJ1-1, with 7 bases that match TRBD1. Germline CDR1 SGHRS, CDR2 YFSETQ. Trimming at V came to 4 bases and at J to 4 bases, leaving 10 bases not matched to a gene. The CDR3 has 15 residues. The CDR3 DNA reads as TGCGCCAGCAGCCTGCCGAGACAGGGCAGCACTGAAGCTTTCTTT. This gives the protein CASSLPRQGSTEAFF.

The rearrangement links TRBV20-1 to TRBJ2-2; D might be TRBD1 (5 bases). The CDR3 runs to 14 residues. The V gene lost 2 bases and the J gene lost 4 bases, with 11 bases spanning the gap. Germline-derived CDR1 and CDR2 are DFQATT and SNEGSKA (reference sequence). Here the CDR3 DNA reads TGCAGTGCTAGACAGGGATTTGCCACCGGGGAGCTGTTTTTT. Translated, it gives CSARQGFATGELFF.

This clonotype was detected a few times. The DNA for the CDR3 is TGTGCCAGCAGTTACCCCGGGGTCCAGCCCCAGCATTTT. Its translation: CASSYPGVQPQHF. The chain is built from TRBV6-6 and TRBJ1-5; D is ambiguous. V was shortened by 2 bases and J by 7 bases, with 9 bases between the two germline ends. Per germline, CDR1 MNHNY and CDR2 SVGAGI (reference sequence). CDR3 size: 13 residues.

The chain uses TRBV6-2 or TRBV6-3 and TRBJ2-7; D unclear. Germline CDR1 reads MNHEY; CDR2 reads SVGEGT. V lost 8 bases to trimming and J lost 0 bases, with 11 bases between them. The CDR3 is 13 residues long. For the CDR3, the DNA is TGTGCCAGCGAGCAGGACCTCTCCTACGAGCAGTACTTC. It specifies CASEQDLSYEQYF.